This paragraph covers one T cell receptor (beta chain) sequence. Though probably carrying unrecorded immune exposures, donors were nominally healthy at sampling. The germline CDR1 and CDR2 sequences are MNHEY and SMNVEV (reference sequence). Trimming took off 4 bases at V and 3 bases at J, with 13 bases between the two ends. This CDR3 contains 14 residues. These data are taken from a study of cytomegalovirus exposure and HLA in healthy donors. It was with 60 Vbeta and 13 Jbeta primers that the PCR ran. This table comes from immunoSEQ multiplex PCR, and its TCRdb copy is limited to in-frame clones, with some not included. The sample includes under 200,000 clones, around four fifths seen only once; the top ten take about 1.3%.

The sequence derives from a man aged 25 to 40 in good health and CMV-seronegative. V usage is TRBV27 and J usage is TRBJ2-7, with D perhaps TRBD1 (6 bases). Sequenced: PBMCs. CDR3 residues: CASSWGPSGYEQYF. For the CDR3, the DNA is TGTGCCAGCAGTTGGGGGCCCTCGGGCTACGAGCAGTACTTC.